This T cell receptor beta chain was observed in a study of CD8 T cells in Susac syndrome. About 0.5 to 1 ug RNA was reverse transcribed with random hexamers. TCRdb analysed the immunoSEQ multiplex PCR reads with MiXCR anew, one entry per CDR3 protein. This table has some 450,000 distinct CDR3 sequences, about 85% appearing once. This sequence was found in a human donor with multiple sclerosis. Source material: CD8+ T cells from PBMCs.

CDR3 loop: CASSPWPSSGGRETQYF. CDR3 sequence (DNA): TGTGCCAGCAGCCCTTGGCCTTCTAGCGGGGGGAGAGAGACCCAGTACTTC. This chain links TRBV5-4 with TRBJ2-5, with TRBD2 matching 11 bases. After removal of 4 bases from V and 4 bases from J, the junction contained 12 bases not matched to a gene. The germline V gene has CDR1 SGHNT and CDR2 YYREEE (reference sequence). The CDR3 consists of 17 residues.